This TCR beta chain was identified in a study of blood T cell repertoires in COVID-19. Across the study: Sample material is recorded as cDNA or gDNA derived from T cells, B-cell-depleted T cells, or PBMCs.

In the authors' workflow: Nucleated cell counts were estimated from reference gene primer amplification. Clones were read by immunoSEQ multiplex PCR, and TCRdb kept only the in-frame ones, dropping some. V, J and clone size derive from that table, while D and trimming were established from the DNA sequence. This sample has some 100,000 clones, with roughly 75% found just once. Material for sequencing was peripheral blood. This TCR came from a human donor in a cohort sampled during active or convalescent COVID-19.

DNA of the CDR3: TGTGCCAGCAGCTCACCAAGGGGGAGCACAGATACGCAGTATTTT. Amino acids: CASSSPRGSTDTQYF. V gene TRBV7-9 combines with J gene TRBJ2-3; weak D call: TRBD1 (6 bases). Germline V gives CDR1 SEHNR, CDR2 FQNEAQ (reference sequence). The CDR3 has 15 residues. V was cut by 4 bases and J by 0 bases, with 11 bases left in between.